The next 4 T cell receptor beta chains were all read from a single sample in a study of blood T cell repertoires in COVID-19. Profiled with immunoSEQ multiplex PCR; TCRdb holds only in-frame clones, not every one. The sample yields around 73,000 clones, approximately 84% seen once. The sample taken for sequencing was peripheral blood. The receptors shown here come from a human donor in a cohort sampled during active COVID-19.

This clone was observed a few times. DNA of the CDR3: TGCGCCAGCAGTCTAGACGTAGGGGCGGATACGCAGTATTTT. Protein sequence: CASSLDVGADTQYF. The chain couples TRBV5-1 to TRBJ2-3, with D perhaps matching TRBD1 (5 bases). The germline V gene encodes CDR1 SGHRS and CDR2 YFSETQ. This CDR3 comprises 14 residues. Trimming left V 5 bases short and J 6 bases short, with 16 bases between.

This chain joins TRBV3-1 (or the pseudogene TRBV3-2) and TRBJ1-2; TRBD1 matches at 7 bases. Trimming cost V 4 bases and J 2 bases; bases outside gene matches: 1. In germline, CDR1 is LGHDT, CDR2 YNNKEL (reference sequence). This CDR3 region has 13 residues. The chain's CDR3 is CASSPQGNYGYTF. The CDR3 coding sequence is TGTGCCAGCAGCCCACAGGGGAACTATGGCTACACCTTC.

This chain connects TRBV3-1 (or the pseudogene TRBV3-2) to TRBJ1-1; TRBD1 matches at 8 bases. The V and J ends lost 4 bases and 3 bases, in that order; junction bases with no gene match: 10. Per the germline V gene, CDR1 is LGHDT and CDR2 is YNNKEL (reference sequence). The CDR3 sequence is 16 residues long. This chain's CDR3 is CASSRGTGQGDTEAFF. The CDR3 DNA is TGTGCCAGCAGCCGCGGGACAGGACAAGGAGACACTGAAGCTTTCTTT.

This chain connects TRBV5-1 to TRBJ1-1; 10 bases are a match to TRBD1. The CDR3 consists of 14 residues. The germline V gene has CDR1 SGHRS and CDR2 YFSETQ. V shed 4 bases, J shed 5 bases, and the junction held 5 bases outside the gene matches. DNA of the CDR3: TGCGCCAGCAGCCTGGGACAGGGGAGGACTGAAGCTTTCTTT. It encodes CASSLGQGRTEAFF.